This entry concerns a single T cell receptor (beta chain). This sample is part of a study of T-cell reconstitution after alpha-beta-depleted transplantation in children. The ends were cut back, 2 bases at V and 6 bases at J, with 14 bases in the middle. In germline, CDR1 is KGHSH, CDR2 LQKENI. The length of the CDR3 is 15 residues. Unique molecular identifiers were incorporated during preparation of the TCRbeta library. TCRdb analysed the PCR reads with MiXCR anew, one entry per CDR3 protein. The table lists 600,000 to 700,000 distinct CDR3 sequences, around a sixth of them singletons, with around 0.96% in the top ten.

This receptor was obtained from a human donor who donated a stem cell graft to a child with acute myeloid leukemia. V usage is TRBV18 and J usage is TRBJ1-5; perhaps TRBD1 as D (5 bases). The specimen comprised PBMCs from the stem cell graft donor, sampled from the stem cell graft. The CDR3 sequence: CASSPSGRRGQPQHF. The CDR3 region has the DNA TGTGCCAGCTCACCATCAGGGCGTCGGGGTCAGCCCCAGCATTTT.